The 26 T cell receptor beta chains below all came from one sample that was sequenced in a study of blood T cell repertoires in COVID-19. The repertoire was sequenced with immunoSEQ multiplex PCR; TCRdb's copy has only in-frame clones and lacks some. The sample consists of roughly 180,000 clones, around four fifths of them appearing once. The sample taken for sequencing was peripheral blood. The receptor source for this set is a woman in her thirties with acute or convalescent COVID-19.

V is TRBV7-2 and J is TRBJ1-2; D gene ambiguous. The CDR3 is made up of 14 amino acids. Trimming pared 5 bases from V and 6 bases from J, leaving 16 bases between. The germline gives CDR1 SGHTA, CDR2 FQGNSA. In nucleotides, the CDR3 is TGTGCCAGCAGCAAAGGCGGCTTGGAAAATGGCTACACCTTC. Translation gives CASSKGGLENGYTF.

DNA of the CDR3: TGTGCCAGCTCACCAAAAAGCGGGAAGGAGACCCAGTACTTC. Amino acid sequence: CASSPKSGKETQYF. V and J are TRBV18 and TRBJ2-5, with TRBD2 identical over 7 bases. This CDR3 has 14 amino acids. Trimming at V came to 2 bases and at J to 5 bases, leaving 5 bases not matched to a gene. CDR1 is KGHSH, CDR2 LQKENI, per germline.

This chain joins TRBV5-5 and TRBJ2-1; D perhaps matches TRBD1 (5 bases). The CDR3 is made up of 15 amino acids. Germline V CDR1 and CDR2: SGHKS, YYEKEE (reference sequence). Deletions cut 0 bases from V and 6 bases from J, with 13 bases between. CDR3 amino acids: CASSLETVVTNEQFF. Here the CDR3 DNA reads TGTGCCAGCAGCTTGGAGACAGTGGTGACCAATGAGCAGTTCTTC. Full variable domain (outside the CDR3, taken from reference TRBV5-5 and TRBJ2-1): DAGVTQSPTHLIKTRGQQVTLRCSPISGHKSVSWYQQVLGQGPQFIFQYYEKEERGRGNFPDRFSARQFPNYSSELNVNALLLGDSALYLCASSLETVVTNEQFFGPGTRLTVL.

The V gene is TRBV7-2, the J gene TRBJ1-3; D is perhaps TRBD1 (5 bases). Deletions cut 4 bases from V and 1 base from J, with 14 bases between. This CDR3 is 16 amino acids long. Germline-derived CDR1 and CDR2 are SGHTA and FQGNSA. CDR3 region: CASSSSPGGSGNTIYF. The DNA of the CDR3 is TGTGCCAGCAGCTCCTCGCCCGGGGGATCTGGAAACACCATATATTTT.

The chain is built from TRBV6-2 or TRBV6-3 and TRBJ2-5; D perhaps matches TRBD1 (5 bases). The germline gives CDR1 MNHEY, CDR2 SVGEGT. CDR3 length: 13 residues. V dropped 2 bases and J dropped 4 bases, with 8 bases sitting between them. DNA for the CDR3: TGTGCCAGCAGTTACGGCAGGGCAGAGACCCAGTACTTC. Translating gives CASSYGRAETQYF.

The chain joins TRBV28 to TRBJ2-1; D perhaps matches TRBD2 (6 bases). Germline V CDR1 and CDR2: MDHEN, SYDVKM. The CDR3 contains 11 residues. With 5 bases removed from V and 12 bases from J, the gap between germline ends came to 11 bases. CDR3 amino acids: CASSPYGGQFF. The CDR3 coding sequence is TGTGCCAGCAGTCCGTACGGGGGGCAGTTCTTC.

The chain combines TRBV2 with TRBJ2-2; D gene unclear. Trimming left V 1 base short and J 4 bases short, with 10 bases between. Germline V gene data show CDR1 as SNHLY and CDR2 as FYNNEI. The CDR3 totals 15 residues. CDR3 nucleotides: TGTGCCAGCAGTGAAGTGGAGTTAGGCACCGGGGAGCTGTTTTTT. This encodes CASSEVELGTGELFF.

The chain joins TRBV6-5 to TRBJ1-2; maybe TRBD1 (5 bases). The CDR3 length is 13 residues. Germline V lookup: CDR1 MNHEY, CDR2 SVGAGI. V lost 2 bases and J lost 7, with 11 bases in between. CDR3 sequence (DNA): TGTGCCAGCAGTTACGGGACTGTCGGTGGCTACACCTTC. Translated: CASSYGTVGGYTF.

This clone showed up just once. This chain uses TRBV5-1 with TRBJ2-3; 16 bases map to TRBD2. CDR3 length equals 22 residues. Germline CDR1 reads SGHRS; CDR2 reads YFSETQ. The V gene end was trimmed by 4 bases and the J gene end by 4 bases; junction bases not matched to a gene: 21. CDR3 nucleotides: TGCGCCAGCAGCCGGAGTCCTCCGGGACTAGCGGGGGGGCGGAGGGAGTCAGATACGCAGTATTTT. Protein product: CASSRSPPGLAGGRRESDTQYF.

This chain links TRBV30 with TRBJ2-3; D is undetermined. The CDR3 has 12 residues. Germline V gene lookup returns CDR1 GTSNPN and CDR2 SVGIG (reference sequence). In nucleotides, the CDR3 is TGTGCTTACGGCAGCGGCACAGATACGCAGTATTTT. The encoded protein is CAYGSGTDTQYF.

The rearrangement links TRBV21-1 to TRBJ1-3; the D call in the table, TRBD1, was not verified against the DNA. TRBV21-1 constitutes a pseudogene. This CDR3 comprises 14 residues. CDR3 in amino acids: CASSKRQGVDTIYF. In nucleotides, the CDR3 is TGTGCCAGCAGCAAGCGACAGGGTGTGGACACCATATATTTT.

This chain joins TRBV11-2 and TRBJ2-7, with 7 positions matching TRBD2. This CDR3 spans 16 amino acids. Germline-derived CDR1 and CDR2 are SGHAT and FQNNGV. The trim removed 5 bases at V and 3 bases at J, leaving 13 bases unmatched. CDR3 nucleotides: TGTGCCAGCAGCCAGCCCGGTCTAGCGGTTTTCTACGAGCAGTACTTC. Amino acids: CASSQPGLAVFYEQYF. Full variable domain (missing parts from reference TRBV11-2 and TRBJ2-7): EAGVAQSPRYKIIEKRQSVAFWCNPISGHATLYWYQQILGQGPKLLIQFQNNGVVDDSQLPKDRFSAERLKGVDSTLKIQPAKLEDSAVYLCASSQPGLAVFYEQYFGPGTRLTVT.

This CDR3 is CASKRGYDTEAFF. For the CDR3, the DNA is TGTGCCTCGAAGAGGGGGTACGACACTGAAGCTTTCTTT. The V and J genes are TRBV15 and TRBJ1-1; perhaps TRBD1 as D (6 bases). The CDR3 consists of 13 residues. V dropped 11 bases and J dropped 3 bases, with 16 bases sitting between them. Per germline, CDR1 LNHNV and CDR2 YYDKDF (reference sequence).

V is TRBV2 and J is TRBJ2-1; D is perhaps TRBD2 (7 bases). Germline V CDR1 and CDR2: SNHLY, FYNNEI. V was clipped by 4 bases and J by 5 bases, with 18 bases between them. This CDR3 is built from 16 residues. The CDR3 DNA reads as TGTGCCAGCAGTGTATTCGCCGGGGGGCCCCACAATGAGCAGTTCTTC. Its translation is CASSVFAGGPHNEQFF.

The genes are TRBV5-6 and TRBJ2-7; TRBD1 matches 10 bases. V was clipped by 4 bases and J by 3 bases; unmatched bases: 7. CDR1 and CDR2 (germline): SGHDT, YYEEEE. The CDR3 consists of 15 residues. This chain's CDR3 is CASSPGTGVLYEQYF. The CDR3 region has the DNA TGTGCCAGCAGCCCCGGGACAGGGGTCCTCTACGAGCAGTACTTC.

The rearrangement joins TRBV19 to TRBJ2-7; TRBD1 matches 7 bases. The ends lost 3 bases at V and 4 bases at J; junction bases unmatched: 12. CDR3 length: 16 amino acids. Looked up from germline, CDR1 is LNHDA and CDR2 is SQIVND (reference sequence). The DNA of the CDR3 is TGTGCCAGTAGTATTGGGACAGCCGCTTCAACATACGAGCAGTACTTC. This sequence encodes CASSIGTAASTYEQYF.

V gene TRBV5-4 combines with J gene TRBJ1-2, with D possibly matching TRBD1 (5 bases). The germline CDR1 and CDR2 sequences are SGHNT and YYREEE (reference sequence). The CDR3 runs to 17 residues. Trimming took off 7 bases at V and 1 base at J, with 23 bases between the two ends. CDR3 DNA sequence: TGTGCCAGCTCAGCCCACGGGGGTTCAGTCCTTAACTATGGCTACACCTTC. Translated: CASSAHGGSVLNYGYTF. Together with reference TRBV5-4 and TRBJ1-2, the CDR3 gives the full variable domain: ETGVTQSPTHLIKTRGQQVTLRCSSQSGHNTVSWYQQALGQGPQFIFQYYREEENGRGNFPPRFSGLQFPNYSSELNVNALELDDSALYLCASSAHGGSVLNYGYTFGSGTRLTVV.

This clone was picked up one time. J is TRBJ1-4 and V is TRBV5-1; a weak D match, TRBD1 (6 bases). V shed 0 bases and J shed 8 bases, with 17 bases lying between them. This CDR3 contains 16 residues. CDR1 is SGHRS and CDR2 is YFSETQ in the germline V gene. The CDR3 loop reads CASSLAWGGRGEKLFF. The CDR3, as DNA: TGCGCCAGCAGCTTGGCCTGGGGGGGGCGCGGAGAAAAACTGTTTTTT.

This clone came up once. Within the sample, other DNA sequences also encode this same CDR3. This chain's CDR3 is CASSSTSGGTGELFF. CDR3 DNA: TGCGCCAGCAGCTCGACTAGCGGGGGGACCGGGGAGCTGTTTTTT. This rearrangement joins TRBV5-1 to TRBJ2-2; 13 bases match TRBD2. Germline trimming cut 3 bases from V and 5 bases from J; bases unmatched to any gene: 1. Looked up from germline, CDR1 is SGHRS and CDR2 is YFSETQ. The CDR3 has 15 residues.

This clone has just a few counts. CDR3 residues: CASSLAGQGNTEAFF. The CDR3 nucleotides are TGTGCCAGCAGTTTAGCCGGACAGGGAAACACTGAAGCTTTCTTT. This rearrangement joins TRBV27 to TRBJ1-1, with 8 nucleotides matching TRBD1. V shed 2 bases and J 2 bases; nucleotides not matched to a gene: 4. CDR1 is MNHEY, CDR2 SMNVEV, per germline (reference sequence). This CDR3 region has 15 residues.

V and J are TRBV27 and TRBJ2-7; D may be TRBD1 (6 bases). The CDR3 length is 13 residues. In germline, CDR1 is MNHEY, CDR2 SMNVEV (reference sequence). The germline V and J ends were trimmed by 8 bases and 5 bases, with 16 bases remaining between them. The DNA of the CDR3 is TGTGCCAGCCATCGCCAGGGGTTGCACGAGCAGTACTTC. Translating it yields CASHRQGLHEQYF.

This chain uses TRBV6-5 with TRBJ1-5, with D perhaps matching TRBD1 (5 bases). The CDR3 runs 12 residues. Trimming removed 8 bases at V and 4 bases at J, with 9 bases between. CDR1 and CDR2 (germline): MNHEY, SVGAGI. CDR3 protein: CASGAPNQPQHF. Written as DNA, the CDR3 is TGTGCCAGCGGGGCGCCGAATCAGCCCCAGCATTTT.

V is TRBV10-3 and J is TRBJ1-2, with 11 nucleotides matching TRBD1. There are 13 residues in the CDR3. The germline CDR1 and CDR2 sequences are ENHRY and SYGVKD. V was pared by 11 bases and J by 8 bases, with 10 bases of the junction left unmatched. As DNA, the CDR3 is TGTGCCTCCCGGACAGGGGGCAACAGGGGCTACACCTTC. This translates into CASRTGGNRGYTF.

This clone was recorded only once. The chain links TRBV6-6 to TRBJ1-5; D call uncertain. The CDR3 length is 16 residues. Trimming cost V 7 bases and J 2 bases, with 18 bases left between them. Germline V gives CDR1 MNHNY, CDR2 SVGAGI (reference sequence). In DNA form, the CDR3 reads TGTGCCAGCACCAGAAATAGCGGGGATGGCAATCAGCCCCAGCATTTT. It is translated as CASTRNSGDGNQPQHF.

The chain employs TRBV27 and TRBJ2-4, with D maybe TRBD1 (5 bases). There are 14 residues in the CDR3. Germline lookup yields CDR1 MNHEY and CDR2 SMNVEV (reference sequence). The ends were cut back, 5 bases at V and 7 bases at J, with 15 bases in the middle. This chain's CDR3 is CASSETGKRNIQYF. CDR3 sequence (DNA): TGTGCCAGCAGTGAAACAGGAAAGAGGAACATTCAGTACTTC.

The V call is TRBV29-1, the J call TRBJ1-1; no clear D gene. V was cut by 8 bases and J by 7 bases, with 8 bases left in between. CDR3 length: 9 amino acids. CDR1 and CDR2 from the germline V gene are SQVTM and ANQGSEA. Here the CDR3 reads CSYAGEAFF. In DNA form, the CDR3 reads TGCAGCTACGCGGGTGAAGCTTTCTTT.